This T cell receptor beta chain originates from a study of blood T cell repertoires in COVID-19. Repertoires were generated with immunoSEQ multiplex PCR, while TCRdb's copy carries only in-frame clones and drops some. The repertoire consists of about 150,000 clones, with roughly 87% occurring once and the leading ten covering about 4.7%. The length of the CDR3 is 15 residues. Germline V gene lookup returns CDR1 GTSNPN and CDR2 SVGIG (reference sequence). The J segment lost 3 bases and the V segment lost 8 bases, leaving 12 bases of the junction unmatched. This TCR was recovered from a human donor in a cohort sampled during active COVID-19. This chain connects TRBV30 to TRBJ1-1; TRBD1 matches 10 bases. The sequencing sample was made of peripheral blood. CDR3 sequence: CAGAGVDRGHTEAFF. The CDR3 nucleotides read TGTGCCGGGGCCGGGGTAGACAGGGGGCACACTGAAGCTTTCTTT.